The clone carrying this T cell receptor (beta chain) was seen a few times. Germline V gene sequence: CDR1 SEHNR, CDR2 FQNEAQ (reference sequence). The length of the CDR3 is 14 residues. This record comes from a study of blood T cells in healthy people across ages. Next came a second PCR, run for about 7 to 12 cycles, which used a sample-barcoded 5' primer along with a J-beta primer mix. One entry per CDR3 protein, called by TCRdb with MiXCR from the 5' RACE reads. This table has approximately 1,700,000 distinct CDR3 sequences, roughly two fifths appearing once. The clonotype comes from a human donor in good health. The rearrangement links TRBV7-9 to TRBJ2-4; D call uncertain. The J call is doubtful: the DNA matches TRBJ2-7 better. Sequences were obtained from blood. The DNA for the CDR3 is TGTGCCAGCAGCTTAGCAGTAGAGGCCAACGAGCAGTACTTC. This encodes CASSLAVEANEQYF.